A single sample gave rise to the 17 T cell receptor beta chains below, sequenced in a study of blood T cell repertoires in COVID-19. The data were produced by immunoSEQ multiplex PCR, yet TCRdb's version contains in-frame clones alone and is incomplete. The sample consists of fewer than 700,000 clones, around nine tenths of them appearing once. The sequenced sample consisted of peripheral blood. The receptor set was obtained from a woman between 50 and 59 years old with COVID-19, enrolled during active disease.

A note on this clone: It is unclear where the CDR3 begins or ends on the DNA, so no DNA is shown, and the CDR3 is as TCRdb lists it. V gene TRBV6-5 combines with J gene TRBJ1-2; the table names TRBD1, a call not compared with the DNA. The CDR3 region is 15 residues in length, termini included. Germline V gene data show CDR1 as MNHEY and CDR2 as SVGAGI. Here the CDR3 reads CASSSSGQPYYGYTF.

This clone was seen only once. The chain uses TRBV2 and TRBJ1-3; no definite D call. V was shortened by 4 bases and J by 2 bases, with 6 bases between the two germline ends. The CDR3 covers 13 residues. Germline V CDR1 and CDR2: SNHLY, FYNNEI. CDR3 region: CASSGGAGNTIYF. The CDR3 nucleotides read TGTGCCAGCAGTGGCGGCGCTGGAAACACCATATATTTT.

The chain employs TRBV28 and TRBJ1-4, with 7 nucleotides matching TRBD1. The CDR3 extends over 16 amino acids. Looked up from germline, CDR1 is MDHEN and CDR2 is SYDVKM. V shed 4 bases and J 7 bases; nucleotides not matched to a gene: 12. CDR3 in amino acids: CASSSIYRGGSEKLFF. The CDR3 DNA follows: TGTGCCAGCAGTTCAATCTACAGGGGAGGCAGTGAAAAACTGTTTTTT. The full variable domain, its missing parts supplied by reference TRBV28 and TRBJ1-4, is DVKVTQSSRYLVKRTGEKVFLECVQDMDHENMFWYRQDPGLGLRLIYFSYDVKMKEKGDIPEGYSVSREKKERFSLILESASTNQTSMYLCASSSIYRGGSEKLFFGSGTQLSVL.

The chain couples TRBV5-6 to TRBJ1-3; D ambiguous. CDR3 length equals 12 residues. Germline V gene lookup returns CDR1 SGHDT and CDR2 YYEEEE. The V end lost 3 bases, the J end lost 12 bases, and 13 bases lay between the germline ends. The CDR3 DNA is TGTGCCAGCAGCTCCGGACTCACGGGCATATATTTT. Translated: CASSSGLTGIYF. Filled out from reference TRBV5-6 and TRBJ1-3, the complete variable domain reads DAGVTQSPTHLIKTRGQQVTLRCSPKSGHDTVSWYQQALGQGPQFIFQYYEEEERQRGNFPDRFSGHQFPNYSSELNVNALLLGDSALYLCASSSGLTGIYFGEGSWLTVV.

The CDR3 DNA reads TGTGCCAGCAGCTCCTGGACAGGGAATTACAATGAGCAGTTCTTC. It encodes CASSSWTGNYNEQFF. The V call is TRBV7-2, the J call TRBJ2-1; 8 positions agree with TRBD1. Germline V gene lookup returns CDR1 SGHTA and CDR2 FQGNSA. This CDR3 comprises 15 residues. V lost 4 bases, J lost 4 bases, and 6 bases stayed unmatched.

The V call is TRBV9, the J call TRBJ2-3, with D perhaps matching TRBD2 (6 bases). The CDR3 sequence is 14 residues long. Germline V gene lookup returns CDR1 SGDLS and CDR2 YYNGEE. V lost 4 bases to trimming and J lost 5 bases, with 14 bases between them. CDR3 DNA: TGTGCCAGCAGCTCCCGACTAGATGGAGATACGCAGTATTTT. As protein: CASSSRLDGDTQYF.

This sequence joins TRBV5-1 and TRBJ1-6; 7 bases line up with TRBD1. Unmatched junction bases numbered 3, after V lost 4 bases and J lost 5 bases. Germline CDR1 is SGHRS and CDR2 is YFSETQ. The CDR3 totals 14 residues. Here the CDR3 reads CASSRQGDNSPLHF. The CDR3 nucleotides are TGCGCCAGCAGCAGACAGGGTGATAATTCACCCCTCCACTTT.

The chain uses TRBV5-4 and TRBJ2-7; a possible D gene is TRBD2 (6 bases). Between the trimmed V and J ends, which lost 0 bases and 2 bases, there was a span of 15 bases. CDR3 length: 16 residues. Germline CDR1 and CDR2: SGHNT and YYREEE (reference sequence). The CDR3 sequence is CASSLAVGGTPYEQYF. CDR3 in DNA: TGTGCCAGCAGCTTGGCCGTTGGGGGGACTCCCTACGAGCAGTACTTC.

The chain links TRBV10-1 to TRBJ2-1; a possible D gene is TRBD1 (6 bases). Looked up from germline, CDR1 is WNHNN and CDR2 is SYGVQD (reference sequence). The CDR3 contains 13 residues. The V end was cut by 6 bases, the J end by 1 base, with 7 bases between. The CDR3 sequence: CASRTGSYNEQFF. As DNA, the CDR3 is TGCGCCAGCAGGACAGGATCCTACAATGAGCAGTTCTTC.

J is TRBJ2-3 and V is TRBV5-1; TRBD2 matches 9 bases. Per germline, CDR1 SGHRS and CDR2 YFSETQ. The CDR3 contains 16 residues. V lost 4 bases, J lost 4 bases, and 10 bases stayed unmatched. The CDR3 is CASSPQSSGGSDTQYF. In DNA form, the CDR3 reads TGCGCCAGCAGCCCCCAAAGTAGCGGGGGTTCAGATACGCAGTATTTT.

The CDR3 spells CASSQRPGEFPRAFF. CDR3 nucleotide sequence: TGTGCCAGCAGCCAGCGACCAGGGGAATTTCCTCGGGCTTTCTTT. The chain recombines TRBV6-5 with TRBJ1-1; possible D gene TRBD1, 6 bases. Between the trimmed V and J ends, which lost 6 bases and 11 bases, there was a span of 25 bases. The CDR3 sequence is 15 residues long. Looked up from germline, CDR1 is MNHEY and CDR2 is SVGAGI.

The chain joins TRBV5-1 to TRBJ2-5; 8 nucleotides line up with TRBD1. Trimming removed 2 bases from V and 4 bases from J; junction bases left unmatched: 4. The germline gives CDR1 SGHRS, CDR2 YFSETQ. The CDR3 is 14 amino acids. The CDR3 region is CASSLWTGTETQYF. As DNA, the CDR3 is TGCGCCAGCAGCTTATGGACAGGGACAGAGACCCAGTACTTC.

The chain couples TRBV30 to TRBJ1-3; D unresolved. CDR3 length: 15 residues. With 5 bases removed from V and 0 bases from J, the gap between germline ends came to 14 bases. From germline, CDR1 is GTSNPN and CDR2 SVGIG (reference sequence). CDR3 in DNA: TGTGCCTGGCGGAAAGGATGGGCCTCTGGAAACACCATATATTTT. This encodes CAWRKGWASGNTIYF.

The chain employs TRBV5-1 and TRBJ2-6; no reliable D call. Germline assignment: CDR1 SGHRS and CDR2 YFSETQ. V gave up 0 bases and J gave up 4 bases, with 8 bases separating them. The length of the CDR3 is 15 residues. CDR3 coding DNA: TGCGCCAGCAGCTTGGAGCAGGCCGGGGCCAACGTCCTGACTTTC. It codes for CASSLEQAGANVLTF.

The J gene is TRBJ2-5, the V gene TRBV24-1; D may be TRBD2 (6 bases). Trimming pared 8 bases from V and 3 bases from J, leaving 24 bases between. Germline values: CDR1 KGHDR, CDR2 SFDVKD. The CDR3 has 17 amino acids. The CDR3 sequence: CATNPRMGGLSEETQYF. The CDR3 DNA is TGTGCCACCAACCCTCGGATGGGGGGTTTGAGTGAAGAGACCCAGTACTTC.

This chain connects TRBV28 to TRBJ2-1, with TRBD1 as a possible D gene (5 bases). CDR1 is MDHEN, CDR2 SYDVKM, per germline. The CDR3 extends over 12 amino acids. The V end was cut by 6 bases, the J end by 7 bases, with 10 bases between. CDR3 region: CASSLQVNEQFF. The DNA for the CDR3 is TGTGCCAGCAGCTTACAGGTGAATGAGCAGTTCTTC.

This clone was detected a few times. This chain links TRBV28 with TRBJ1-1; 8 nucleotides line up with TRBD1. This CDR3 is built from 14 residues. Unmatched junction bases numbered 9, after V lost 8 bases and J lost 4 bases. Germline CDR1 is MDHEN and CDR2 is SYDVKM. This chain's CDR3 is CASERDRGGTEAFF. The CDR3 nucleotides are TGTGCCAGCGAGAGAGACAGGGGAGGCACTGAAGCTTTCTTT.